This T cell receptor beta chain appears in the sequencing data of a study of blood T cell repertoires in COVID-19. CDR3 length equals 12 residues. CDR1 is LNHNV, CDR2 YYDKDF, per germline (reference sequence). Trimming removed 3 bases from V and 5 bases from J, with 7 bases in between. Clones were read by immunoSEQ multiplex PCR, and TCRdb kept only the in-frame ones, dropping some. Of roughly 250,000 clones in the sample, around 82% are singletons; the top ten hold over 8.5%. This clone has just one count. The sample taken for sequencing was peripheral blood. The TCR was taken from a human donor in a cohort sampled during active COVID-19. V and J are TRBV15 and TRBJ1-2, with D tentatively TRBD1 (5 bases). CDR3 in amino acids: CATSRTEYGYTF. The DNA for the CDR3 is TGTGCCACCAGCAGGACAGAATATGGCTACACCTTC.